These 3 T cell receptor beta chains were sequenced from one sample in a study of blood T cell repertoires in COVID-19. Generated by immunoSEQ multiplex PCR, the TCRdb table keeps only in-frame clones and is missing some. The repertoire holds approximately 65,000 clones, with just over 90% as singletons. The sequenced material came from peripheral blood. These receptors were collected from a woman younger than 30 with acute or convalescent COVID-19.

V is TRBV27 and J is TRBJ2-3, with D possibly matching TRBD2 (5 bases). The germline V gene has CDR1 MNHEY and CDR2 SMNVEV (reference sequence). Deletions cut 2 bases from V and 3 bases from J, with 9 bases between. The CDR3 is 14 residues long. This chain's CDR3 is CASSLRGRTDTQYF. The CDR3 DNA follows: TGTGCCAGCAGTTTACGGGGTAGGACAGATACGCAGTATTTT.

J is TRBJ2-3 and V is TRBV7-2; no reliable D call. The CDR3 has 16 amino acids. The V gene lost 0 bases and the J gene lost 0 bases, with 10 bases spanning the gap. Germline V gene lookup returns CDR1 SGHTA and CDR2 FQGNSA. CDR3 DNA: TGTGCCAGCAGCTTAGCGCCGTCTACTAGCACAGATACGCAGTATTTT. This codes for CASSLAPSTSTDTQYF.

This chain joins TRBV15 and TRBJ1-5, with D possibly TRBD1 on 5 matching bases. V shed 3 bases and J shed 7 bases, with 7 bases lying between them. This CDR3 region has 12 residues. Germline CDR1 reads LNHNV; CDR2 reads YYDKDF (reference sequence). CDR3 sequence reads: CATSRDTQPQHF. CDR3 sequence (DNA): TGTGCCACCAGCAGGGACACCCAGCCCCAGCATTTT.